The T cell receptor beta chain under discussion was sequenced for a study of cytomegalovirus exposure and HLA in healthy donors. Study at large: The roughly 130 validation repertoires used the same platform as the 666 first-cohort repertoires, a later analysis reported. Study results and caveats: Three CMV-associated chains were confirmed in vitro to be specific for CMV antigens.

With respect to this clone: Its antigen is still unknown.

The protocol was immunoSEQ multiplex PCR, while the TCRdb copy is restricted to in-frame clones and leaves out a portion. This sample has about 67,000 clones, with 90% to 95% found just once. Donors came from a validation cohort of 95 to 150 subjects, distinct from the first 666-subject cohort. V was shortened by 3 bases and J by 2 bases, with 8 bases between the two germline ends. Germline V gives CDR1 MNHNS, CDR2 SASEGT. The CDR3 extends over 15 amino acids. V and J are TRBV6-1 and TRBJ2-6; perhaps TRBD1 as D (6 bases). Sequencing used PBMCs. The sequence was obtained from a woman under 30 in good health and CMV-seronegative. The CDR3 sequence: CASSEGATGANVLTF. CDR3 nucleotides: TGTGCCAGCAGTGAGGGGGCTACTGGGGCCAACGTCCTGACTTTC.